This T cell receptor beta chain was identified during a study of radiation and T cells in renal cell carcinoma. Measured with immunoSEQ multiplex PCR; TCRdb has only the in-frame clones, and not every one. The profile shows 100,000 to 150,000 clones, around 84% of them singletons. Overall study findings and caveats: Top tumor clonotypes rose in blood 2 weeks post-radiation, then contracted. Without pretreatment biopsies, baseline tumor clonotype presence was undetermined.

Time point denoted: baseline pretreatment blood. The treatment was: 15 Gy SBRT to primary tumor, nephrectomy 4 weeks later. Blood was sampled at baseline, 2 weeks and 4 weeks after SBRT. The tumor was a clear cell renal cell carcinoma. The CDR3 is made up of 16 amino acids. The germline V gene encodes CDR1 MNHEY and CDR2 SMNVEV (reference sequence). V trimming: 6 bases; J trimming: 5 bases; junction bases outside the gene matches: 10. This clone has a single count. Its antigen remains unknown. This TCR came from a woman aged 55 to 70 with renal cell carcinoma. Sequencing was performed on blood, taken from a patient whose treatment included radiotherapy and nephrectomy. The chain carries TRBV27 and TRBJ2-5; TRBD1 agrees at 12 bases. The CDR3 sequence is CASSTPGTGGVETQYF. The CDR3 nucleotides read TGTGCCAGCAGCACCCCTGGGACAGGGGGCGTCGAGACCCAGTACTTC.